Listed here are 20 T cell receptor beta chains from one sample, sequenced in a study of shared clonotypes between healthy human individuals. Sequenced by immunoSEQ multiplex PCR; TCRdb stores in-frame clones only, minus some. There are hundreds of thousands of clones in the sample; about 74% occur only once, and 1.5% to 2% lies in the top ten. Sequencing was carried out using memory CD4+ T cells sorted from blood. Subset: CD45RA-negative fraction. These receptors all stem from a woman aged 25 to 39 in good health.

This clone was picked up one time. The chain links TRBV25-1 to TRBJ1-5; D is ambiguous. The germline V gene encodes CDR1 MGHDK and CDR2 SYGVNS. V lost 8 bases to trimming and J lost 0 bases, with 8 bases between them. The CDR3 spans 13 residues. The CDR3 sequence is CASSGTSNQPQHF. CDR3 nucleotide sequence: TGTGCCAGCTCAGGTACTAGCAATCAGCCCCAGCATTTT.

This chain links TRBV6-1 with TRBJ1-1; D uncertain. This CDR3 has 14 residues. V lost 6 bases, J lost 2 bases, and 13 bases lay in between. Germline values: CDR1 MNHNS, CDR2 SASEGT. The CDR3 DNA is TGTGCCAGCAGATACGGGGAGGCAAACACTGAAGCTTTCTTT. The encoded protein is CASRYGEANTEAFF.

CDR3 residues: CASSKRVGKTNYGYTF. In DNA form, the CDR3 reads TGTGCCAGCAGCAAAAGGGTTGGGAAGACAAACTATGGCTACACCTTC. This chain connects TRBV21-1 to TRBJ1-2. TRBV21-1 is listed as a pseudogene. The CDR3 loop spans 16 amino acids.

This chain connects TRBV28 to TRBJ1-5, with D maybe TRBD1 (6 bases). Germline V gives CDR1 MDHEN, CDR2 SYDVKM. V was clipped by 6 bases and J by 7 bases, with 13 bases between them. This CDR3 comprises 13 residues. The CDR3 loop reads CASRYRATQPQHF. Here the CDR3 DNA reads TGTGCCAGCAGGTACAGGGCCACCCAGCCCCAGCATTTT.

The V gene is TRBV18, the J gene TRBJ1-1; no firm D call. Germline lookup yields CDR1 KGHSH and CDR2 LQKENI. This CDR3 spans 13 amino acids. V was shortened by 4 bases and J by 3 bases, with 9 bases between the two germline ends. CDR3 DNA sequence: TGTGCCAGCTCACGACTATCGGACACTGAAGCTTTCTTT. The encoded protein is CASSRLSDTEAFF.

V is TRBV28 and J is TRBJ1-1, with 9 positions matching TRBD1. Looked up from germline, CDR1 is MDHEN and CDR2 is SYDVKM. V lost 6 bases, J lost 4 bases, and 9 bases stayed unmatched. There are 15 residues in the CDR3. CDR3 DNA sequence: TGTGCCAGCAGCTCGTCGGGACAGGGTTTCACTGAAGCTTTCTTT. Amino acid sequence: CASSSSGQGFTEAFF.

The chain joins TRBV14 to TRBJ2-7; 7 bases match TRBD2. The ends lost 3 bases at V and 2 bases at J; junction bases unmatched: 10. The germline V gene has CDR1 SGHDN and CDR2 FVKESK. The CDR3 extends over 16 amino acids. The CDR3 reads CASSQSPDGRPYEQYF. The CDR3 bases are TGTGCCAGCAGCCAGTCTCCCGACGGGAGGCCCTACGAGCAGTACTTC.

The chain uses TRBV19 and TRBJ2-6; no clear D gene. Germline CDR1 reads LNHDA; CDR2 reads SQIVND (reference sequence). The V end was cut by 6 bases, the J end by 0 bases, with 9 bases between. The CDR3 consists of 15 residues. CDR3 in amino acids: CASSPTTSGANVLTF. The CDR3, as DNA: TGTGCCAGTAGCCCAACCACCTCTGGGGCCAACGTCCTGACTTTC.

The chain links TRBV27 to TRBJ2-7; 9 nucleotides agree with TRBD2. This CDR3 contains 15 residues. V shed 7 bases and J 3 bases; nucleotides not matched to a gene: 10. The germline V gene has CDR1 MNHEY and CDR2 SMNVEV (reference sequence). CDR3 in DNA: TGTGCCAGCACTAATAGCGGGAGCACGTTCTACGAGCAGTACTTC. The encoded protein is CASTNSGSTFYEQYF.

The chain is built from TRBV7-9 and TRBJ1-2; unclear D gene. CDR3 length: 15 amino acids. CDR1 SEHNR and CDR2 FQNEAQ come from the germline V gene (reference sequence). The V gene lost 4 bases and the J gene lost 4 bases, with 16 bases spanning the gap. The CDR3 sequence is CASSSGAGISYGYTF. For the CDR3, the DNA is TGTGCCAGCAGCTCCGGTGCAGGCATCTCCTATGGCTACACCTTC. The whole variable domain, remainder taken from reference TRBV7-9 and TRBJ1-2, is DTGVSQNPRHKITKRGQNVTFRCDPISEHNRLYWYRQTLGQGPEFLTYFQNEAQLEKSRLLSDRFSAERPKGSFSTLEIQRTEQGDSAMYLCASSSGAGISYGYTFGSGTRLTVV.

For the CDR3, the DNA is TGTGCCAGCAGCTCAACACGGCAGGGTGCAGATACGCAGTATTTT. It specifies CASSSTRQGADTQYF. The rearrangement joins TRBV7-9 to TRBJ2-3; tentative D call: TRBD1 (5 bases). The germline V gene has CDR1 SEHNR and CDR2 FQNEAQ (reference sequence). The CDR3 is 15 amino acids. With 4 bases removed from V and 4 bases from J, the gap between germline ends came to 15 bases.

V and J are TRBV7-8 and TRBJ2-2; D remains unclear. The V end lost 2 bases, the J end lost 0 bases, and 7 bases lay between the germline ends. The CDR3 is 15 amino acids. The germline V gene has CDR1 SGHVS and CDR2 FQNEAQ. CDR3 bases: TGTGCCAGCAGCTTAAGGCAGGCGAACACCGGGGAGCTGTTTTTT. This gives the protein CASSLRQANTGELFF.

CDR3 sequence (DNA): TGTGCCAGCAGCAGAAACACTGAAGCTTTCTTT. It encodes CASSRNTEAFF. The chain combines TRBV6-5 with TRBJ1-1, with D unclear. The germline V gene encodes CDR1 MNHEY and CDR2 SVGAGI. Trimming shortened V by 6 bases and J by 2 bases, and 4 bases separated the two germline ends. The CDR3 spans 11 residues.

The chain is built from TRBV7-9 and TRBJ1-1, with TRBD1 matching 7 bases. With 1 base clipped from V and 0 bases from J, the junction kept 5 bases outside the gene matches. Per the germline V gene, CDR1 is SEHNR and CDR2 is FQNEAQ (reference sequence). The CDR3 runs to 16 residues. The DNA for the CDR3 is TGTGCCAGCAGCTTAGACAAGGACAGGATGAACACTGAAGCTTTCTTT. Protein sequence: CASSLDKDRMNTEAFF.

The CDR3 loop is CASSVLAGGYEQYF. For the CDR3, the DNA is TGTGCCAGCAGTGTTCTAGCGGGAGGTTACGAGCAGTACTTC. The J gene is TRBJ2-7, the V gene TRBV6-1, with TRBD2 identical over 11 bases. V lost 4 bases and J lost 4; bases outside the gene matches: 3. The CDR3 covers 14 residues. Germline values: CDR1 MNHNS, CDR2 SASEGT.

This clone occurred a few times. V usage is TRBV7-3 and J usage is TRBJ2-5; the match to TRBD1 covers 10 bases. The CDR3 spans 15 residues. The V and J ends lost 4 bases and 5 bases, in that order; junction bases with no gene match: 7. Germline CDR1 is SGHTA and CDR2 is FQGTGA. The chain's CDR3 is CASSSIPGQGETQYF. The DNA of the CDR3 is TGTGCCAGCAGCTCAATACCGGGACAGGGGGAGACCCAGTACTTC.

The chain is built from TRBV7-9 and TRBJ1-1; no reliable D call. Germline values: CDR1 SEHNR, CDR2 FQNEAQ (reference sequence). Trimming cost V 0 bases and J 1 base, with 6 bases left between them. This CDR3 has 14 residues. The CDR3 region is CASSLAFRNTEAFF. For the CDR3, the DNA is TGTGCCAGCAGCTTAGCTTTCCGGAACACTGAAGCTTTCTTT.

This rearrangement joins TRBV4-2 to TRBJ1-4, with D possibly matching TRBD1 (6 bases). Germline lookup yields CDR1 LGHNA and CDR2 YNFKEQ. The CDR3 has 14 residues. V lost 1 base, J lost 13 bases, and 16 bases lay in between. CDR3 DNA sequence: TGTGCCAGCAGCCAAGTTTTGGGGGCGCAGCGACTGTTTTTT. Protein sequence: CASSQVLGAQRLFF.

J is TRBJ2-2 and V is TRBV9, with 8 bases lining up with TRBD2. The length of the CDR3 is 15 residues. V lost 5 bases to trimming and J lost 5 bases; unmatched junction nucleotides: 8. The germline V gene has CDR1 SGDLS and CDR2 YYNGEE. The CDR3 here is CASSGVAGLTGELFF. As DNA, the CDR3 is TGTGCCAGCAGTGGGGTAGCGGGACTAACCGGGGAGCTGTTTTTT.

This sequence joins TRBV2 and TRBJ1-1; D is perhaps TRBD1 (5 bases). V lost 0 bases and J lost 10, with 18 bases in between. CDR1 and CDR2 (germline): SNHLY, FYNNEI. The CDR3 is 15 residues long. The CDR3 coding sequence is TGTGCCAGCAGTGAAGCCTCTCGCTCGGGGCGACGAGCTTTCTTT. The encoded protein is CASSEASRSGRRAFF.